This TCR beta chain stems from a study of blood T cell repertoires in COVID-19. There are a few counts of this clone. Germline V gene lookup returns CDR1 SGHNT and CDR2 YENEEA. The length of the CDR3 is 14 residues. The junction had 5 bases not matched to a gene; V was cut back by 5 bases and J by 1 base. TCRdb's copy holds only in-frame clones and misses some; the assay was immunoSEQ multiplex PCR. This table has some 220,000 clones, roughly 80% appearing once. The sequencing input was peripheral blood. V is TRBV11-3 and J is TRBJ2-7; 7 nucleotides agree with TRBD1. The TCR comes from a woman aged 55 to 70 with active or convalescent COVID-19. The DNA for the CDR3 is TGTGCCAGCAGCCGACGGGACAGATCCTACGAGCAGTACTTC. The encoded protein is CASSRRDRSYEQYF.